This T cell receptor (beta chain) was sequenced during a study of HIV-infected patients and healthy controls. From germline, CDR1 is SEHNR and CDR2 FQNEAQ (reference sequence). J was trimmed by 3 bases and V by 5 bases; bases with no gene match: 5. CDR3 length equals 15 residues. This clonotype was counted many times. TCRdb redid the calling of the 5' RACE reads with MiXCR, one entry per CDR3 protein. The profile covers 15,000 to 20,000 distinct CDR3 sequences, with roughly 15% appearing a single time and 20% to 25% taken by the ten largest. The source of this sequence is a human donor in good health. Sequenced material: CD8+ T cells from blood. J is TRBJ2-1 and V is TRBV7-9, with 9 bases aligning to TRBD2. CDR3 bases: TGTGCCAGCAGCCTTAGCGGGAGTAACTACAATGAGCAGTTCTTC. Its protein is CASSLSGSNYNEQFF.